The clone carrying this T cell receptor beta chain was counted ten times or more. Its antigen is as yet unknown. The source of the sample is a study of early T cells in non-severe SARS-CoV-2 infection. Study-wide context: RNA in bulk from unsorted whole blood was sequenced, and chains were unpaired.

The ends were cut back, 4 bases at V and 1 base at J, with 8 bases in the middle. The CDR3 has 15 amino acids. Germline-derived CDR1 and CDR2 are MNHEY and SMNVEV (reference sequence). Individual cDNA molecules were tagged with unique molecular identifiers. In TCRdb, the 5' RACE reads were re-called with MiXCR into one record per CDR3 protein. The table has several thousand distinct CDR3 sequences, 4% to 5.5% seen once. Whole-study results and caveats: Sequences matched to VDJdb favored anti-spike CD8 responses, while private and CD4 specificities were missed.

Input material: whole blood. This sequence originates from an adult who was a healthcare worker with PCR-confirmed SARS-CoV-2 infection or an uninfected control (not recorded which). The gene calls are TRBV27 and TRBJ2-6; D is undetermined. This CDR3 is CASSWRNSGANVLTF. For the CDR3, the DNA is TGTGCCAGCAGTTGGCGGAATTCTGGGGCCAACGTCCTGACTTTC. Full variable domain (outside the CDR3, taken from reference TRBV27 and TRBJ2-6): EAQVTQNPRYLITVTGKKLTVTCSQNMNHEYMSWYRQDPGLGLRQIYYSMNVEVTDKGDVPEGYKVSRKEKRNFPLILESPSPNQTSLYFCASSWRNSGANVLTFGAGSRLTVL.